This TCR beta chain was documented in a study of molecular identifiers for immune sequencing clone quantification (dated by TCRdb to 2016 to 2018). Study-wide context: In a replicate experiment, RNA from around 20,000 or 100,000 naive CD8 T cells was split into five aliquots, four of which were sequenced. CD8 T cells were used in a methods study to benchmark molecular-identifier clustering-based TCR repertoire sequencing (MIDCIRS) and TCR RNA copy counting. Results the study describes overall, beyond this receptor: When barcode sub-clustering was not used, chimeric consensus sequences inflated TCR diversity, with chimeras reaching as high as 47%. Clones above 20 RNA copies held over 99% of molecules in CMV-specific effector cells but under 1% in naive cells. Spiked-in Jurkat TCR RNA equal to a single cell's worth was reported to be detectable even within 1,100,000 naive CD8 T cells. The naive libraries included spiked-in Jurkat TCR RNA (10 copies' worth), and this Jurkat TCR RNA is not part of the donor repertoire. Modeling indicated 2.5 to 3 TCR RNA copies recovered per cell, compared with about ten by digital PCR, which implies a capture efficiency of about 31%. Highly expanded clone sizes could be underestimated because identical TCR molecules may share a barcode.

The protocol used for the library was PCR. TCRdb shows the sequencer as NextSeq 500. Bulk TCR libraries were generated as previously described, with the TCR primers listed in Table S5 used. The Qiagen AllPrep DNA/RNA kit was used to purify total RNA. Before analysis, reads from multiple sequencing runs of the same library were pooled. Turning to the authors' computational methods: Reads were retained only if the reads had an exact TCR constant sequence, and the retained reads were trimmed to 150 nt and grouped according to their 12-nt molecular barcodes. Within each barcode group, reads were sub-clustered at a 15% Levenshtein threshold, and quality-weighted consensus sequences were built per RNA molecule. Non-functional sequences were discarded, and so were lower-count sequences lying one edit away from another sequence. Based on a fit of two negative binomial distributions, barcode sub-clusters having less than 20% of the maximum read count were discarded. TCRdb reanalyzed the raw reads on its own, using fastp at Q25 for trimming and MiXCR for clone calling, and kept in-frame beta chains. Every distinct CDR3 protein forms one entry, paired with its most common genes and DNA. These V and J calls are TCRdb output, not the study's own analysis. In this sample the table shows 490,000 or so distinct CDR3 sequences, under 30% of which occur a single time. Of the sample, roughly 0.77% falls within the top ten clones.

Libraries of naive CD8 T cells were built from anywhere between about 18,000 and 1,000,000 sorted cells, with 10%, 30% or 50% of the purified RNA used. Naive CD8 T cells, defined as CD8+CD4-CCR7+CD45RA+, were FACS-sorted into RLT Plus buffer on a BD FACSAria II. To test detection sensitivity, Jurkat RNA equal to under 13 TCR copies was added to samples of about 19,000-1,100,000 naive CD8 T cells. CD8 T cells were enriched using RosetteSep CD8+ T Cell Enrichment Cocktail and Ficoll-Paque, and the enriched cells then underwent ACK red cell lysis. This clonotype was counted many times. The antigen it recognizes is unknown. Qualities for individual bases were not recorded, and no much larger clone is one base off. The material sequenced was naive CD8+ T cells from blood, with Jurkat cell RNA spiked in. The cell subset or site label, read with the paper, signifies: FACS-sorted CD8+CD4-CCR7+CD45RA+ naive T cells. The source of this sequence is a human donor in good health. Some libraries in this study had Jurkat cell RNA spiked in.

The bases read TGCAGTGCTAGAGCGACAGGGGAAGAGACCCAGTACTTC. It translates as CSARATGEETQYF. Recombination connected TRBV20-1 to TRBJ2-5, with TRBD1 matching 8 junction bases. The CDR3 covers 13 residues, taking in both the cysteine and the phenylalanine. Only the CDR3 region is kept as DNA, spanning 39 bases read in frame from base 1. The germline V gene (reference sequence) gives CDR1 as DFQATT and CDR2 as SNEGSKA. Compared with germline, V lacks 1 base and J lacks 3 bases; bases without a gene match: 1.